This T cell receptor beta chain was observed in a study of a mutant IDH1 vaccine in newly diagnosed glioma. Study information: Patients arrived already treated with radiotherapy, temozolomide, or both, most having had both. Broader study findings: Changes in top peripheral clonotypes did not appear linked to pseudoprogression.

Stated time point: week 35, safety follow-up. A 20-mer mutant IDH1 peptide at 300 ug was injected subcutaneously with topical imiquimod. A remark on this clone: The antigen is not known.

CDR1 is SGHDT and CDR2 is YYEEEE in the germline V gene. This CDR3 has 17 amino acids. Trimming left V 1 base short and J 0 bases short, with 14 bases between. Clones were sequenced by immunoSEQ multiplex PCR, and TCRdb holds only the in-frame ones, with some missing. The sample has 35,000 to 50,000 clones, almost 95% seen once; the top ten hold more than 2%. This clonotype was sampled from a man between 50 and 59 years old with glioma. The material sequenced was PBMCs, taken from a glioma patient whose treatment included an IDH1 peptide vaccine. The genes are TRBV5-6 and TRBJ1-5; no definite D call. CDR3 sequence: CASSLSLSRFSNQPQHF. CDR3 sequence (DNA): TGTGCCAGCAGCTTGTCCTTAAGCCGCTTTAGCAATCAGCCCCAGCATTTT.